Each of the 8 T cell receptor beta chains below was sequenced from the same sample in a study of response to subunit inactivated influenza vaccine. TCRdb recomputed calls from the RT-PCR reads with MiXCR, one row per CDR3 protein. The data contain roughly 570,000 distinct CDR3 sequences, 12% to 15% of them seen just once; the ten biggest clones take up roughly 10%. The sequencing used PBMCs from blood, collected 11 to 12 days after vaccination. These receptors originate from a man aged 50 to 60 who received an inactivated influenza vaccine.

The V and J genes are TRBV6-5 and TRBJ2-7; D may correspond to TRBD1 or TRBD2 (6 bases each). The CDR3 has 15 residues. Germline CDR1 and CDR2: MNHEY and SVGAGI. V was cut by 1 base and J by 7 bases, with 17 bases left in between. CDR3 sequence: CASSYYAGAAGEQYF. Written as DNA, the CDR3 is TGTGCCAGCAGTTACTACGCAGGGGCCGCGGGGGAGCAGTACTTC.

The rearrangement uses TRBV5-1 and TRBJ2-1; TRBD2 is a possible D gene (5 bases). This CDR3 spans 13 amino acids. Trimming took off 6 bases at V and 4 bases at J, with 11 bases between the two ends. Germline V gives CDR1 SGHRS, CDR2 YFSETQ. CDR3 amino acids: CASKEDQYNEQFF. CDR3 coding DNA: TGCGCCAGCAAGGAGGACCAATACAATGAGCAGTTCTTC.

This clonotype showed up many times. The gene calls are TRBV11-2 and TRBJ2-1; TRBD2 matches at 7 bases. The ends lost 1 base at V and 0 bases at J; junction bases unmatched: 12. The CDR3 sequence is 19 residues long. Germline V gene lookup returns CDR1 SGHAT and CDR2 FQNNGV. DNA of the CDR3: TGTGCCAGCAGCTTAGTTAGCGGGTCTCGCCTGGGCTCCTACAATGAGCAGTTCTTC. It translates to CASSLVSGSRLGSYNEQFF.

This clonotype was counted between two and nine times. The rearrangement uses TRBV6-1 and TRBJ1-1; 9 nucleotides match TRBD1. Per the germline V gene, CDR1 is MNHNS and CDR2 is SASEGT. J was trimmed by 7 bases and V by 6 bases; bases with no gene match: 6. CDR3 length equals 13 residues. The CDR3: CASRRQGESEAFF. For the CDR3, the DNA is TGTGCCAGCAGGAGACAGGGGGAAAGTGAAGCTTTCTTT.

The chain joins TRBV12-3 or TRBV12-4 to TRBJ1-1; TRBD1 matches 7 bases. The CDR3 length is 13 residues. The V segment lost 6 bases and the J segment 5 bases; nucleotides outside the gene matches: 6. CDR3 coding DNA: TGTGCCAGCAGCACGACAGGGTTAACTGAAGCTTTCTTT. It is translated as CASSTTGLTEAFF.

The genes are TRBV20-1 and TRBJ1-3; D is unclear. This CDR3 region has 14 residues. The germline gives CDR1 DFQATT, CDR2 SNEGSKA (reference sequence). Trimming took 0 bases from V and 3 from J, leaving 9 bases between them. The CDR3 loop is CSARDSGIGNTIYF. CDR3 DNA sequence: TGCAGTGCTAGAGATTCGGGGATTGGAAACACCATATATTTT.

This chain uses TRBV5-1 with TRBJ2-7; D call uncertain. CDR1 and CDR2 (germline): SGHRS, YFSETQ. This CDR3 has 14 amino acids. Between the trimmed V and J ends, which lost 0 bases and 2 bases, there was a span of 9 bases. CDR3 region: CASSLDPGPYEQYF. CDR3 DNA: TGCGCCAGCAGCTTGGATCCCGGTCCCTACGAGCAGTACTTC.

The chain uses TRBV25-1 and TRBJ2-1; 7 bases fit TRBD2. V shed 6 bases and J 4 bases; nucleotides not matched to a gene: 12. This CDR3 region has 16 residues. Per germline, CDR1 MGHDK and CDR2 SYGVNS. DNA of the CDR3: TGTGCCAGCAGAGCCTCCGGAGCGGGGCTTTACAATGAGCAGTTCTTC. Encoded protein: CASRASGAGLYNEQFF.